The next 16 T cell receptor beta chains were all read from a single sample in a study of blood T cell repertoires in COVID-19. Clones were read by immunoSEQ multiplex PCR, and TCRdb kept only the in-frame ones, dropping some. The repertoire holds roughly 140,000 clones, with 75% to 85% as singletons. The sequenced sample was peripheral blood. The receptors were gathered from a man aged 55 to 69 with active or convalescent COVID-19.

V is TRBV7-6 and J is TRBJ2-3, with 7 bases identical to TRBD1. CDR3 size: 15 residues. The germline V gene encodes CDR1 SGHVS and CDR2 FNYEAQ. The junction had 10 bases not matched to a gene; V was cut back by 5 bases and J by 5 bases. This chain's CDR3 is CASSTPTGLGDTQYF. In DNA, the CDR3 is TGTGCCAGCAGCACACCGACAGGGTTGGGAGATACGCAGTATTTT.

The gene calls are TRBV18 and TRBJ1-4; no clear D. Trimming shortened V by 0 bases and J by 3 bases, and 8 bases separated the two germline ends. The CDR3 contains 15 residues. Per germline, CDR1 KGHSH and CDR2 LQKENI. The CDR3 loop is CASSPPAGSNEKLFF. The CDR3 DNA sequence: TGTGCCAGCTCACCACCGGCAGGCTCTAATGAAAAACTGTTTTTT.

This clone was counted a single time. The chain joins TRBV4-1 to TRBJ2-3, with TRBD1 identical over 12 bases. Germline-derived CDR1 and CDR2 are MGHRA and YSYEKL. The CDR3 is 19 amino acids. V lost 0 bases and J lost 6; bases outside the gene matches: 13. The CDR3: CASSQDIRGTGGRVDTQYF. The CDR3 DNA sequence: TGCGCCAGCAGCCAAGATATAAGGGGGACAGGGGGCCGCGTGGATACGCAGTATTTT.

The chain's CDR3 is CASSDRTGVSGNTIYF. CDR3 DNA sequence: TGTGCCAGCAGTGACCGGACAGGGGTCTCTGGAAACACCATATATTTT. The chain combines TRBV6-1 with TRBJ1-3; 9 positions match TRBD1. Germline V gives CDR1 MNHNS, CDR2 SASEGT. CDR3 size: 16 residues. V trimming: 3 bases; J trimming: 0 bases; junction bases outside the gene matches: 3.

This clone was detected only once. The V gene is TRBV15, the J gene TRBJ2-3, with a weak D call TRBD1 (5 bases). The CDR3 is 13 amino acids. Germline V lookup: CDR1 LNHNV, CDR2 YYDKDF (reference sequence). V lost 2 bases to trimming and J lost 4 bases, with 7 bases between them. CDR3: CATSRQGADTQYF. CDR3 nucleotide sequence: TGTGCCACCAGCAGACAGGGTGCAGATACGCAGTATTTT. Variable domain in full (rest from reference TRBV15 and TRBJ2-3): DAMVIQNPRYQVTQFGKPVTLSCSQTLNHNVMYWYQQKSSQAPKLLFHYYDKDFNNEADTPDNFQSRRPNTSFCFLDIRSPGLGDTAMYLCATSRQGADTQYFGPGTRLTVL.

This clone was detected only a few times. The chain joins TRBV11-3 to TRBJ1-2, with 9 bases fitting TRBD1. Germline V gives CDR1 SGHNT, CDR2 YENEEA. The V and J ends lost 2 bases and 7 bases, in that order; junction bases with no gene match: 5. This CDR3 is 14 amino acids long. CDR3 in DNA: TGTGCCAGCAGCTTAAAGGACAGGGGCTCTGGCTACACCTTC. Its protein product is CASSLKDRGSGYTF.

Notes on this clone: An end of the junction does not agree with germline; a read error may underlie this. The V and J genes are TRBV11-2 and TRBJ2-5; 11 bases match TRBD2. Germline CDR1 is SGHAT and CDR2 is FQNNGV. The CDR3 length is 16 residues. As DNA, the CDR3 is TGTGCCAGCAGCCTAGAGGGCCTAGCGGGAGGTGAGACCCAGTACTTC. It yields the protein CASSLEGLAGGETQYF.

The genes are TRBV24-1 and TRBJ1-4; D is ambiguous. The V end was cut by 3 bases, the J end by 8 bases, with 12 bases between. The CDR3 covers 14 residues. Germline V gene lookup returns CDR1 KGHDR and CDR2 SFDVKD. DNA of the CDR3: TGTGCCACCAGTGATGCTAGCCTGGGGGAAAAACTGTTTTTT. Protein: CATSDASLGEKLFF.

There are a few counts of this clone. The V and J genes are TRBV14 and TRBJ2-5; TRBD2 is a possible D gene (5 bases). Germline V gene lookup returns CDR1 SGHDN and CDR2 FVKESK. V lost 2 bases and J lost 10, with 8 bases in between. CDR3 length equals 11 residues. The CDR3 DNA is TGTGCCAGCAGCCAAATCGGGATCCAGTACTTC. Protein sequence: CASSQIGIQYF.

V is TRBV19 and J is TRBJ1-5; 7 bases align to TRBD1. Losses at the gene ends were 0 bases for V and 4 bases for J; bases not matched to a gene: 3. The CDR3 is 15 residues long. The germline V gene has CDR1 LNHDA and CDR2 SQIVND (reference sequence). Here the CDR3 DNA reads TGTGCCAGTAGTATAGATCGGGACAGAAATCAGCCCCAGCATTTT. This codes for CASSIDRDRNQPQHF.

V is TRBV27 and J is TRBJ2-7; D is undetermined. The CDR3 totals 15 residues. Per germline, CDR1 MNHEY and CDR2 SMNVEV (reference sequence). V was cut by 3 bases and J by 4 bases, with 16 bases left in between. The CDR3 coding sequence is TGTGCCAGCAGTTTGTCGGCAGGATACACGTACGAGCAGTACTTC. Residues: CASSLSAGYTYEQYF.

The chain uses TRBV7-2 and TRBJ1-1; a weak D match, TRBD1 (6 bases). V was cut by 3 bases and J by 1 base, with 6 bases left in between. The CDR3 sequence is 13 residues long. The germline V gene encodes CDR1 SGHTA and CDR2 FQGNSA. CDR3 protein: CASSLTGNTEAFF. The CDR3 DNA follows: TGTGCCAGCAGCTTGACAGGGAACACTGAAGCTTTCTTT.

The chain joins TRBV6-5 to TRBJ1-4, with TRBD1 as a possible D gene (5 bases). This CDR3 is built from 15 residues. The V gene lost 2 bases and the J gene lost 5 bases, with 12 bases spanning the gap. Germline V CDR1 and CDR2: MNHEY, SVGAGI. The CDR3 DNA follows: TGTGCCAGCAGTTACGGGGGACTAGTCAATGAAAAACTGTTTTTT. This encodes CASSYGGLVNEKLFF.

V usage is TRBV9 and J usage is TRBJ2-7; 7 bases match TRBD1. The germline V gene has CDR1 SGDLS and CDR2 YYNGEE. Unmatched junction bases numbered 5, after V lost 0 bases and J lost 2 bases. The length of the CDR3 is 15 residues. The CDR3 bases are TGTGCCAGCAGCGTAGGGACAGGCAATCCCTACGAGCAGTACTTC. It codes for CASSVGTGNPYEQYF. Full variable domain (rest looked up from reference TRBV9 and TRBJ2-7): DSGVTQTPKHLITATGQRVTLRCSPRSGDLSVYWYQQSLDQGLQFLIQYYNGEERAKGNILERFSAQQFPDLHSELNLSSLELGDSALYFCASSVGTGNPYEQYFGPGTRLTVT.

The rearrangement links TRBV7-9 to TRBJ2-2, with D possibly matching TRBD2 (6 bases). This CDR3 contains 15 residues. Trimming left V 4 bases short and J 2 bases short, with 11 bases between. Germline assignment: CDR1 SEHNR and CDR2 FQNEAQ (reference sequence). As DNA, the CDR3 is TGTGCCAGCAGCTCGGGGACTTCCAACACCGGGGAGCTGTTTTTT. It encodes CASSSGTSNTGELFF.

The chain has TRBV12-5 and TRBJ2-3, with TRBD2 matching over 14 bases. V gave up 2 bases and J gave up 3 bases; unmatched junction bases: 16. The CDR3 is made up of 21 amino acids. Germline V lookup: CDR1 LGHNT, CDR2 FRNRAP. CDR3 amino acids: CASGLTPPGLAGAVETDTQYF. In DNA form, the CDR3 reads TGTGCTAGTGGTTTGACCCCGCCGGGACTAGCGGGGGCAGTGGAAACAGATACGCAGTATTTT.